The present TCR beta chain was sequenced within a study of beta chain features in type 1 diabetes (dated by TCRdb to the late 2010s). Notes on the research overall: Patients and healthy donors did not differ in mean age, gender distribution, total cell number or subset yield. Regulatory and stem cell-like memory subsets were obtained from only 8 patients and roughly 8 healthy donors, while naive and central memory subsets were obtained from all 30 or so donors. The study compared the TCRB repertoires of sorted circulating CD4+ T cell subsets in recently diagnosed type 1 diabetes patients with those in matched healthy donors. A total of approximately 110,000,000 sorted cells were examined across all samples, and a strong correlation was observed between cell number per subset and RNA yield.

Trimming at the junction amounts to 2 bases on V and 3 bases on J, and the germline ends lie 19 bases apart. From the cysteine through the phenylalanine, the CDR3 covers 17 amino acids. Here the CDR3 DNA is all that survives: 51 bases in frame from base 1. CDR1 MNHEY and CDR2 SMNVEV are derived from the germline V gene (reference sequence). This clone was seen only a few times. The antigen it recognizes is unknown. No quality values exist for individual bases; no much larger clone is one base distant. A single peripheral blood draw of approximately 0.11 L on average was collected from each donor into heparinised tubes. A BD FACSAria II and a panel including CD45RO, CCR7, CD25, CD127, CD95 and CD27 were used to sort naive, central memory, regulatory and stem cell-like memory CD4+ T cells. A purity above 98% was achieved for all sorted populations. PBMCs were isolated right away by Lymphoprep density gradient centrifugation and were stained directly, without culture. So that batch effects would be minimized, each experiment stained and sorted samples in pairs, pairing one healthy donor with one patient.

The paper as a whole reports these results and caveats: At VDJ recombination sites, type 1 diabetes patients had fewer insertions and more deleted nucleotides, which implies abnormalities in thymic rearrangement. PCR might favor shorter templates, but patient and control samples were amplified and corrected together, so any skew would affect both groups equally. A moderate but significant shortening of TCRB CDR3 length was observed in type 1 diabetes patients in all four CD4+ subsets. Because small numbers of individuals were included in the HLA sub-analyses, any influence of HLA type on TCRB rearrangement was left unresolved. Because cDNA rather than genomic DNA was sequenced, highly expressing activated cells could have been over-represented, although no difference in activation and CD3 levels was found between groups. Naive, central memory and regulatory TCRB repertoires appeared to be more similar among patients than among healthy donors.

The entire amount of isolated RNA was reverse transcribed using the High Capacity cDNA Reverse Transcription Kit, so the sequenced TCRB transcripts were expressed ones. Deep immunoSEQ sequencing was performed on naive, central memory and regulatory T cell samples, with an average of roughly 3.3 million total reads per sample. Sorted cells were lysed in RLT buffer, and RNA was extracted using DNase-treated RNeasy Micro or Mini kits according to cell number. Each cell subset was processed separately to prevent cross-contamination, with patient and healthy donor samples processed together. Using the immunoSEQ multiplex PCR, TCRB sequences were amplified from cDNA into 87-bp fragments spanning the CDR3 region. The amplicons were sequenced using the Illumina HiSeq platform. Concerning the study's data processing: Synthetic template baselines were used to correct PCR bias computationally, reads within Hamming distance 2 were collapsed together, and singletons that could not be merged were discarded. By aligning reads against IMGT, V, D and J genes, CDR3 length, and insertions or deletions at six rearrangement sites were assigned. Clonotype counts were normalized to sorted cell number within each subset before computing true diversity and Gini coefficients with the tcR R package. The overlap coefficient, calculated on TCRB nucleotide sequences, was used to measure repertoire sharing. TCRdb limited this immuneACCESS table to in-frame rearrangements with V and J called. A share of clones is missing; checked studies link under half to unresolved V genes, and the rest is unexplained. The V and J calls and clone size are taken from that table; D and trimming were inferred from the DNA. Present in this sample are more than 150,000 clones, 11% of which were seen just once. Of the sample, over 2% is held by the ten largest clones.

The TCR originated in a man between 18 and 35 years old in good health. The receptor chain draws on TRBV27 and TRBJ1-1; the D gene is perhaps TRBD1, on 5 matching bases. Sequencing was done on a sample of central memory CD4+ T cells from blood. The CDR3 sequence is CASSLSPWGAGDTEAFF. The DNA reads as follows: TGTGCCAGCAGTTTAAGCCCTTGGGGCGCGGGTGACACTGAAGCTTTCTTT.